The 29 T cell receptor beta chains reported below all come from one sample, sequenced in a study of OX40 agonist ivuxolimab in advanced cancers. Sequencing was performed with immunoSEQ multiplex PCR; in TCRdb, only in-frame clones are kept and a portion is missing. The data hold approximately 80,000 clones, with over 75% observed a single time. Here the sequenced sample was CD4+ or CD8+ T cells sorted from blood, taken in a trial of the OX40 agonist ivuxolimab. All receptors come from an adult with an advanced solid tumor such as melanoma, head and neck, liver or kidney cancer.

The chain carries TRBV5-6 and TRBJ2-1; D is unclear. CDR1 and CDR2 (germline): SGHDT, YYEEEE. The CDR3 runs 12 residues. The V end lost 0 bases, the J end lost 8 bases, and 6 bases lay between the germline ends. In nucleotides, the CDR3 is TGTGCCAGCAGCTTGGTCCCCGATGAGCAGTTCTTC. As protein: CASSLVPDEQFF.

This clone was recorded a few times. The chain joins TRBV9 to TRBJ2-2; D might be TRBD2 (6 bases). This CDR3 has 16 residues. V lost 4 bases to trimming and J lost 0 bases, with 13 bases between them. Germline CDR1 reads SGDLS; CDR2 reads YYNGEE. In DNA, the CDR3 is TGTGCCAGCAGCCTCCGCGGGGACGCGAACACCGGGGAGCTGTTTTTT. It specifies CASSLRGDANTGELFF.

This chain links TRBV28 with TRBJ2-3, with 10 positions matching TRBD2. The CDR3 sequence is 15 residues long. With 5 bases clipped from V and 2 bases from J, the junction kept 4 bases outside the gene matches. CDR1 MDHEN and CDR2 SYDVKM come from the germline V gene. CDR3 protein: CASSILAGATDTQYF. CDR3 in DNA: TGTGCCAGCAGTATCCTAGCGGGGGCCACAGATACGCAGTATTTT.

This clone appeared a single time. This chain joins TRBV6-1 and TRBJ2-1, with 8 bases identical to TRBD2. The CDR3 consists of 14 residues. Per the germline V gene, CDR1 is MNHNS and CDR2 is SASEGT. V lost 6 bases and J lost 3; bases outside the gene matches: 4. The CDR3 sequence is CASSAAGGYNEQFF. CDR3 DNA sequence: TGTGCCAGCAGCGCGGCGGGAGGCTACAATGAGCAGTTCTTC.

The rearrangement joins TRBV13 to TRBJ2-5, with 9 bases identical to TRBD2. CDR1 and CDR2 from the germline V gene are PRHDT and FYEKMQ (reference sequence). The CDR3 sequence is 15 residues long. Trimming removed 3 bases from V and 2 bases from J; junction bases left unmatched: 4. This CDR3 is CASSFLAGKQETQYF. DNA of the CDR3: TGTGCCAGCAGCTTCCTAGCGGGGAAACAAGAGACCCAGTACTTC. Looking up the rest from reference TRBV13 and TRBJ2-5 gives the full variable domain: AAGVIQSPRHLIKEKRETATLKCYPIPRHDTVYWYQQGPGQDPQFLISFYEKMQSDKGSIPDRFSAQQFSDYHSELNMSSLELGDSALYFCASSFLAGKQETQYFGPGTRLLVL.

The chain links TRBV18 to TRBJ2-1; D gene unclear. The V gene lost 0 bases and the J gene lost 9 bases, with 12 bases spanning the gap. Germline CDR1 and CDR2: KGHSH and LQKENI. CDR3 length: 14 amino acids. This chain's CDR3 is CASSPPNQAGEQFF. In nucleotides, the CDR3 is TGTGCCAGCTCACCACCCAACCAGGCCGGTGAGCAGTTCTTC.

This chain uses TRBV27 with TRBJ2-7; 14 bases are a match to TRBD2. This CDR3 contains 14 residues. Germline CDR1 and CDR2: MNHEY and SMNVEV (reference sequence). V was clipped by 6 bases and J by 3 bases; unmatched bases: 1. CDR3: CASRGTSGSYEQYF. The CDR3 coding sequence is TGTGCCAGCAGGGGGACTAGCGGGAGCTACGAGCAGTACTTC.

The chain recombines TRBV19 with TRBJ1-1, with D possibly TRBD1 on 5 matching bases. This CDR3 is 13 amino acids long. The germline CDR1 and CDR2 sequences are LNHDA and SQIVND (reference sequence). V was clipped by 2 bases and J by 7 bases, with 11 bases between them. CDR3 residues: CASSITGGGEAFF. CDR3 nucleotides: TGTGCCAGTAGTATAACCGGTGGGGGTGAAGCTTTCTTT.

This clone was picked up one time. Here the CDR3 omits its conserved ending phenylalanine or tryptophan, so a read error is the likely source. The DNA is omitted, as the CDR3 cannot be located on it reliably, and the CDR3 follows TCRdb's listing. This chain connects TRBV7-3 to TRBJ2-3; the D call in the table, TRBD2, was not verified against the DNA. The CDR3 is 20 amino acids in total, end residues counted. Germline lookup yields CDR1 SGHTA and CDR2 FQGTGA. The CDR3 protein is CASSQKTSGSGIRSILAQTA.

The chain joins TRBV10-2 to TRBJ2-3, with no clear D. Germline CDR1 is WSHSY and CDR2 is SAAADI. The CDR3 is 14 amino acids. Trimming cost V 4 bases and J 1 base, with 9 bases left between them. The CDR3 coding sequence is TGCGCCAGCAGTGGGTTTCCTGGCACAGATACGCAGTATTTT. This sequence encodes CASSGFPGTDTQYF.

This chain connects TRBV11-2 to TRBJ2-2; D gene uncertain. Looked up from germline, CDR1 is SGHAT and CDR2 is FQNNGV. Trimming stripped 5 bases from V and 5 bases from J, with 12 bases between. The CDR3 covers 14 residues. The CDR3 here is CASSPWTKTGELFF. Here the CDR3 DNA reads TGTGCCAGCAGCCCCTGGACCAAGACCGGGGAGCTGTTTTTT. Filled out from reference TRBV11-2 and TRBJ2-2, the complete variable domain reads EAGVAQSPRYKIIEKRQSVAFWCNPISGHATLYWYQQILGQGPKLLIQFQNNGVVDDSQLPKDRFSAERLKGVDSTLKIQPAKLEDSAVYLCASSPWTKTGELFFGEGSRLTVL.

CDR3 nucleotide sequence: TGTGCCAGCAGTGAAGCTCGGACAGCGAACACCGGGGAGCTGTTTTTT. Translation gives CASSEARTANTGELFF. This rearrangement joins TRBV25-1 to TRBJ2-2; D is perhaps TRBD1 (6 bases). CDR1 and CDR2 from the germline V gene are MGHDK and SYGVNS. The ends were cut back, 2 bases at V and 0 bases at J, with 10 bases in the middle. This CDR3 contains 16 residues. Using reference TRBV25-1 and TRBJ2-2 for the parts outside the CDR3, the full variable domain is EADIYQTPRYLVIGTGKKITLECSQTMGHDKMYWYQQDPGMELHLIHYSYGVNSTEKGDLSSESTVSRIRTEHFPLTLESARPSHTSQYLCASSEARTANTGELFFGEGSRLTVL.

The chain uses TRBV7-2 and TRBJ2-7; TRBD1 agrees at 8 bases. The trim removed 4 bases at V and 6 bases at J, leaving 11 bases unmatched. From germline, CDR1 is SGHTA and CDR2 FQGNSA. This CDR3 contains 15 residues. Here the CDR3 reads CASSSRRTGFAEQYF. The DNA for the CDR3 is TGTGCCAGCAGCTCCCGGAGGACAGGGTTCGCCGAGCAGTACTTC.

In this sample, this clone turned up once. The chain recombines TRBV23-1 with TRBJ2-2; TRBD2 is a possible D gene (6 bases). TRBV23-1 is known as an ORF, though its function is uncertain. CDR3 size: 16 residues. Trimming removed 3 bases from V and 1 base from J, with 12 bases in between. Here the CDR3 DNA reads TGCGCCAGCAGTCACCACGGGACTGAGAACACCGGGGAGCTGTTTTTT. Translated, it gives CASSHHGTENTGELFF.

DNA for the CDR3: TGTGCCAGCATACGGGGCCTTGAAGCTTTCTTT. Translating it yields CASIRGLEAFF. This chain links TRBV6-5 with TRBJ1-1, with D tentatively TRBD1 (5 bases). Trimming took off 7 bases at V and 7 bases at J, with 10 bases between the two ends. CDR1 and CDR2 from the germline V gene are MNHEY and SVGAGI. CDR3 length: 11 amino acids.

CDR3 DNA: TGTGCCAGCAGTGCCATTGTAGGACAGGGCCTGCCCCAGCATTTT. Amino acid sequence: CASSAIVGQGLPQHF. J is TRBJ1-5 and V is TRBV6-1; 8 bases agree with TRBD1. V was pared by 4 bases and J by 9 bases, with 11 bases of the junction left unmatched. This CDR3 has 15 amino acids. Germline V lookup: CDR1 MNHNS, CDR2 SASEGT.

The chain has TRBV11-2 and TRBJ2-2, with 8 bases fitting TRBD1. Germline trimming cut 1 base from V and 4 bases from J; bases unmatched to any gene: 5. This CDR3 region has 16 residues. Germline V lookup: CDR1 SGHAT, CDR2 FQNNGV. CDR3 sequence: CASSLVRGRSTGELFF. CDR3 coding DNA: TGTGCCAGCAGCTTAGTCAGGGGGCGAAGCACCGGGGAGCTGTTTTTT.

The chain joins TRBV11-3 to TRBJ1-1, with D unclear. The CDR3 consists of 16 residues. Germline V gene data show CDR1 as SGHNT and CDR2 as YENEEA. V lost 5 bases and J lost 0, with 16 bases in between. CDR3 protein: CASSASGNMVNTEAFF. Written as DNA, the CDR3 is TGTGCCAGCAGCGCGTCCGGGAACATGGTGAACACTGAAGCTTTCTTT.

The chain couples TRBV18 to TRBJ2-3; D unresolved. The V and J ends lost 6 bases and 0 bases respectively, with 16 bases between them. In germline, CDR1 is KGHSH, CDR2 LQKENI. The CDR3 has 16 residues. CDR3: CASSLTRTSSTDTQYF. The DNA for the CDR3 is TGTGCCAGCTCTCTAACCCGCACCAGCAGCACAGATACGCAGTATTTT.

The chain uses TRBV29-1 and TRBJ1-1; no clear D gene. Germline V gene data show CDR1 as SQVTM and CDR2 as ANQGSEA. V gave up 4 bases and J gave up 1 base, with 4 bases separating them. The CDR3 has 11 residues. In DNA, the CDR3 is TGCAGCGTTGTGGAGAACACTGAAGCTTTCTTT. Translated: CSVVENTEAFF. The full variable domain, with the rest looked up from reference TRBV29-1 and TRBJ1-1, is SAVISQKPSRDICQRGTSLTIQCQVDSQVTMMFWYRQQPGQSLTLIATANQGSEATYESGFVIDKFPISRPNLTFSTLTVSNMSPEDSSIYLCSVVENTEAFFGQGTRLTVV.

The chain links TRBV7-9 to TRBJ2-7, with D perhaps matching TRBD1 or TRBD2 (5 bases each). From germline, CDR1 is SEHNR and CDR2 FQNEAQ (reference sequence). V was trimmed by 4 bases and J by 2 bases, leaving 9 bases between them. The CDR3 totals 13 residues. The DNA of the CDR3 is TGTGCCAGCAGCTCAGGGAGTACCTACGAGCAGTACTTC. It yields the protein CASSSGSTYEQYF.

The chain has TRBV18 and TRBJ2-3, with 8 bases that match TRBD2. V shed 0 bases, J shed 2 bases, and the junction held 7 bases outside the gene matches. CDR1 and CDR2 from the germline V gene are KGHSH and LQKENI. The CDR3 is made up of 17 amino acids. The CDR3 region is CASSPPRGSGNTDTQYF. CDR3 coding DNA: TGTGCCAGCTCACCACCCCGGGGTAGCGGGAACACAGATACGCAGTATTTT.

This clone was observed a single time. V gene TRBV15 combines with J gene TRBJ2-5; tentative D call: TRBD2 (5 bases). V dropped 0 bases and J dropped 7 bases, with 15 bases sitting between them. Germline CDR1 reads LNHNV; CDR2 reads YYDKDF (reference sequence). The CDR3 extends over 15 amino acids. This chain's CDR3 is CATSRDGSERWTQYF. In DNA form, the CDR3 reads TGTGCCACCAGCAGAGATGGCAGCGAGCGGTGGACCCAGTACTTC. The whole variable domain, filled in from reference TRBV15 and TRBJ2-5, reads DAMVIQNPRYQVTQFGKPVTLSCSQTLNHNVMYWYQQKSSQAPKLLFHYYDKDFNNEADTPDNFQSRRPNTSFCFLDIRSPGLGDTAMYLCATSRDGSERWTQYFGPGTRLLVL.

This clone was observed once. V is TRBV5-5 and J is TRBJ2-1; D gene uncertain. The CDR3 has 11 residues. The germline CDR1 and CDR2 sequences are SGHKS and YYEKEE (reference sequence). Trimming cost V 5 bases and J 10 bases, with 10 bases left between them. The CDR3 coding sequence is TGTGCCAGCAGTACGCTGGCGGAGCAGTTCTTC. Protein: CASSTLAEQFF.

The J gene is TRBJ2-3, the V gene TRBV7-2; D might be TRBD1 (5 bases). Looked up from germline, CDR1 is SGHTA and CDR2 is FQGNSA. Trimming took 2 bases from V and 5 from J, leaving 14 bases between them. The CDR3 runs to 15 residues. The CDR3 spells CASSLSGGTGDTQYF. DNA for the CDR3: TGTGCCAGCAGCTTATCCGGCGGTACAGGAGATACGCAGTATTTT. Filled out from reference TRBV7-2 and TRBJ2-3, the complete variable domain reads GAGVSQSPSNKVTEKGKDVELRCDPISGHTALYWYRQSLGQGLEFLIYFQGNSAPDKSGLPSDRFSAERTGGSVSTLTIQRTQQEDSAVYLCASSLSGGTGDTQYFGPGTRLTVL.

The CDR3: CAWPRTGAKNIQYF. The DNA of the CDR3 is TGTGCCTGGCCCCGGACAGGGGCCAAAAACATTCAGTACTTC. The chain employs TRBV30 and TRBJ2-4, with TRBD1 matching 8 bases. The CDR3 loop spans 14 amino acids. CDR1 is GTSNPN, CDR2 SVGIG, per germline (reference sequence). J lost 1 base, V lost 5 bases, and 4 bases had no gene match.

The genes are TRBV5-4 and TRBJ2-3; D is perhaps TRBD1 or TRBD2 (5 bases each). There are 15 residues in the CDR3. Trimming took off 7 bases at V and 0 bases at J, with 15 bases between the two ends. Germline V lookup: CDR1 SGHNT, CDR2 YYREEE (reference sequence). CDR3 nucleotides: TGTGCCAGCGTTACCAGCCGGGGCAGCACAGATACGCAGTATTTT. Amino acid sequence: CASVTSRGSTDTQYF.

The V and J genes are TRBV4-3 and TRBJ2-1; 7 bases are a match to TRBD1. CDR3 length equals 15 residues. Trimming cost V 1 base and J 6 bases; bases outside gene matches: 6. The V gene's germline CDR1 is LGHNA and CDR2 YSLEER. The CDR3 DNA follows: TGCGCCAGCAGCCAAGTTTGGGGGACAGTCAATGAGCAGTTCTTC. This translates into CASSQVWGTVNEQFF.

The V and J genes are TRBV11-3 and TRBJ2-3; D is uncertain. CDR3 size: 13 residues. The V end was cut by 1 base, the J end by 0 bases, with 2 bases between. Looked up from germline, CDR1 is SGHNT and CDR2 is YENEEA. The DNA of the CDR3 is TGTGCCAGCAGCTTAGCCAGCACAGATACGCAGTATTTT. Protein: CASSLASTDTQYF.